The source of this TCR beta chain is a study of shared clonotypes between healthy human individuals. Points from the study as a whole: Sharing across four donors was highest in naive CD4 (roughly 5%) and lowest in memory CD8 (roughly 0.4%).

As for this clone: Its specificity is not known.

The method was immunoSEQ multiplex PCR; TCRdb's version includes in-frame clones alone and lacks a portion of them. Found here are around 2,000,000 clones, around 96% of them singletons; the top ten hold 0.85% to 1.2%. This CDR3 spans 11 amino acids. Germline values: CDR1 SGHRS, CDR2 YFSETQ. With 3 bases removed from V and 5 bases from J, the gap between germline ends came to 3 bases. CD45RO-negative, CCR7-positively selected cells formed the naive CD8 fraction, excluding terminally differentiated effector memory CD45RA+ cells. The TCR was taken from a man between 18 and 35 years old in good health. The V gene is TRBV5-1, the J gene TRBJ2-1; no reliable D call. What was sequenced was naive CD8+ T cells sorted from blood. CDR3 protein: CASSWDNEQFF. DNA of the CDR3: TGCGCCAGCAGCTGGGACAATGAGCAGTTCTTC.